This entry concerns a single T cell receptor beta chain. The data belong to a study of blood T cell repertoires in COVID-19. Looking at the study overall: The origin of the acute and convalescent COVID-19 samples was the United States, Italy and Spain. PBMCs, B-cell-depleted T cells, or T cells were the source of the cDNA or gDNA that made up the material.

As originally analysed: Reference gene primer amplification in the assay estimated nucleated cell counts. This table comes from immunoSEQ multiplex PCR, and its TCRdb copy is limited to in-frame clones, with some not included. The DNA was the basis for D and trimming; V, J and clone size are from that table. Among about 190,000 clones listed, around 90% were seen once. This CDR3 has 15 residues. Germline V gives CDR1 MGHRA, CDR2 YSYEKL. V dropped 2 bases and J dropped 5; count of bases not matched to a gene: 5. Sequenced: peripheral blood. The chain joins TRBV4-1 to TRBJ2-4; 8 bases match TRBD1. This sequence was found in a man aged 35 to 55 with acute or convalescent COVID-19. This CDR3 reads CASSQIGQGENIQYF. The DNA for the CDR3 is TGCGCCAGCAGCCAAATAGGACAGGGCGAAAACATTCAGTACTTC.